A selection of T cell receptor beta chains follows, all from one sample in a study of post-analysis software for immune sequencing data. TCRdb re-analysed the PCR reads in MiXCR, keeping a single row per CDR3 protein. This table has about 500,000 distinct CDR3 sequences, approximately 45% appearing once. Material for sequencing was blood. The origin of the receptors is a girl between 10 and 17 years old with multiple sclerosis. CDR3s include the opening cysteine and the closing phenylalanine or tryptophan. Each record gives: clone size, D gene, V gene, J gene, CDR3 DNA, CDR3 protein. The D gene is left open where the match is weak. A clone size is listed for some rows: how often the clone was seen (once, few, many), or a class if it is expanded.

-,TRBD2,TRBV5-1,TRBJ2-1,TGCGCCAGCAGCTTGGGACCCTTTGCGAGCGGGAGTAGGAATGAGCAGTTCTTC,CASSLGPFASGSRNEQFF
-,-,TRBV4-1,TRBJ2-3,TGCGCCAGCAGCCCTAACGTTATCACAGATACGCAGTATTTT,CASSPNVITDTQYF
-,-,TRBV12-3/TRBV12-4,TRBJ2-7,TGTGCCAGCAGAGTTCCTGGGGGTAACGAGCAGTACTTC,CASRVPGGNEQYF
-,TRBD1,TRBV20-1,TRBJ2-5,TGCAGTGCTAACGGACAGGGGGCAACCTACGGGCAGTACTTC,CSANGQGATYGQYF
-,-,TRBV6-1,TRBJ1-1,TGTGCCAGCAGTGCCGAACTACCCAGGGAAGCTTTCTTT,CASSAELPREAFF
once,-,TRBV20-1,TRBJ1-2,TGCAGTACTAGGGGATCCAGGGATGATGGCTACACCTTC,CSTRGSRDDGYTF
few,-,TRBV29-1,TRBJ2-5,TGCAGCGTTGAAGGGGGGGAGACCCAGTACTTC,CSVEGGETQYF
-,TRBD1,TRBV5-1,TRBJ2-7,TGCGCCAGCAATACCGGGACAGGGGGCTACGAGCAGTACTTC,CASNTGTGGYEQYF
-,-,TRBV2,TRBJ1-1,TGTGCCAGCACCGTTCGGAACACTGAAGCTTTCTTT,CASTVRNTEAFF
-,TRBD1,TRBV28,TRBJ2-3,TGTGCCAGCAGTTTACCGGGACAGCGCACAGATACGCAGTATTTT,CASSLPGQRTDTQYF
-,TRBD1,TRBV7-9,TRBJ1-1,TGTGCCAGCAGCGTTAGGGACAGGGGAGGCACTGAAGCTTTCTTT,CASSVRDRGGTEAFF
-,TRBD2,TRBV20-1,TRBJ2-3,TGCAGTGCCAGACCTAGCGGACGGGATACGCAGTATTTT,CSARPSGRDTQYF
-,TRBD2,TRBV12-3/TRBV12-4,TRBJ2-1,TGTGCCAGCACGGGACTAGCGGGAGGGAGTGAGCAGTTCTTC,CASTGLAGGSEQFF
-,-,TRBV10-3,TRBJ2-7,TGTGCCTCCACCTTGGGGGAGGCCTACGAGCAGTACTTC,CASTLGEAYEQYF
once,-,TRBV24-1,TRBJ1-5,TGTGCCACCCAGGCGGACGACAGCGGGTTGAGTCAGCCCCAGCATTTT,CATQADDSGLSQPQHF
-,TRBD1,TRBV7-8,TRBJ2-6,TGTGCCAGCAGCTTAGGCCGGGACAGAAACGTCCTGACTTTC,CASSLGRDRNVLTF
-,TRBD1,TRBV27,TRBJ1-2,TGTGCCAGCAGCTTGGACAGGGGAATAGGTGGCTACACCTTC,CASSLDRGIGGYTF
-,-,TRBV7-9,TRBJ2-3,TGTGCCAGCAGCTACCCAAAGGGTACTAGCACAGATACGCAGTATTTT,CASSYPKGTSTDTQYF
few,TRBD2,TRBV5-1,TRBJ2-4,TGCGCCAGCAGCTCGTCAGGGATGGCGGGGGAAAACATTCAGTACTTC,CASSSSGMAGENIQYF
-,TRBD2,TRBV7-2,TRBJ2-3,TGTGCCAGCAGCTTGTCGACTAGCGGTCGCACAGATACGCAGTATTTT,CASSLSTSGRTDTQYF
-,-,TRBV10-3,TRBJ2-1,TGTGCCATCAGTGAGTCGGTAGAGCAGTTCTTC,CAISESVEQFF
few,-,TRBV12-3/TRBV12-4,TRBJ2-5,TGTGCCAGCAGCCCTTTCATCCGAGAGACCCAGTACTTC,CASSPFIRETQYF
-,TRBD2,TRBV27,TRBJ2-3,TGTGCCAGCAGTCCGGCGGGGGGCTGGCGGGGACGTAGCACAGATACGCAGTATTTT,CASSPAGGWRGRSTDTQYF
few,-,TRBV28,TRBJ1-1,TGTGCCAGCAGTTCCCGACCGCCGGTCACTGAAGCTTTCTTT,CASSSRPPVTEAFF
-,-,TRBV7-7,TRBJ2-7,TGTGCTAGCAGCCAGGGCAGGGACCACGAGCAGTACTTC,CASSQGRDHEQYF
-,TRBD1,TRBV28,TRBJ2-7,TGTGCCAGCAGTCCACAGACAGGGTTCTCCCACGAGCAGTACTTC,CASSPQTGFSHEQYF
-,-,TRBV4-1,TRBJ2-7,TGCGCCAGCAGCCAAGATGGCGGTTACTACGAGCAGTACTTC,CASSQDGGYYEQYF
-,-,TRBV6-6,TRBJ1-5,TGTGCCAGCAGTTACGGGAGCGCCGGATGGGGACAGCCCCAGCATTTT,CASSYGSAGWGQPQHF
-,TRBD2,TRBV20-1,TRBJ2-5,TGCAGTGCTACTGGACTAGTTCGGGAAGAGACCCAGTACTTC,CSATGLVREETQYF
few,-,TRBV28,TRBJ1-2,TGTGCCAGCAGTACCATTTTAACCTATGGCTACACCTTC,CASSTILTYGYTF
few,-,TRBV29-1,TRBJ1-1,TGCAGCGTTGCACCGGGACCGAACACTGAAGCTTTCTTT,CSVAPGPNTEAFF